The 12 T cell receptor beta chains in this list originate from one sample, sequenced in a study of long-term antiretroviral therapy in people with HIV. immunoSEQ v3.0 was run at survey level. Clones were read by immunoSEQ multiplex PCR, and TCRdb kept only the in-frame ones, dropping some. The sample yields about 21,000 clones, roughly 70% seen once. Source: unsorted PBMCs, taken 0.5 years before starting antiretroviral therapy. Source of these receptors: a man in his late teens or twenties with HIV.

The V gene is TRBV27, the J gene TRBJ2-7, with D possibly matching TRBD1 (5 bases). The CDR3 extends over 16 amino acids. Deletions cut 5 bases from V and 0 bases from J, with 17 bases between. Germline values: CDR1 MNHEY, CDR2 SMNVEV (reference sequence). This chain's CDR3 is CASSPSGDRFSYEQYF. The CDR3 nucleotides read TGTGCCAGCAGTCCCTCTGGCGACAGATTCTCCTACGAGCAGTACTTC.

The genes are TRBV28 and TRBJ1-5; tentative D call: TRBD1 (6 bases). Germline V gives CDR1 MDHEN, CDR2 SYDVKM. The CDR3 has 15 residues. The ends were cut back, 6 bases at V and 5 bases at J, with 17 bases in the middle. The CDR3 sequence is CASREGEMIDQPQHF. The CDR3 DNA reads as TGTGCCAGCAGGGAGGGGGAAATGATCGATCAGCCCCAGCATTTT. Variable domain in full (rest from reference TRBV28 and TRBJ1-5): DVKVTQSSRYLVKRTGEKVFLECVQDMDHENMFWYRQDPGLGLRLIYFSYDVKMKEKGDIPEGYSVSREKKERFSLILESASTNQTSMYLCASREGEMIDQPQHFGDGTRLSIL.

This rearrangement joins TRBV10-3 to TRBJ1-1; no clear D gene. The CDR3 is 13 residues long. With 5 bases removed from V and 3 bases from J, the gap between germline ends came to 10 bases. The germline V gene has CDR1 ENHRY and CDR2 SYGVKD. CDR3 residues: CAISTDGDTEAFF. In nucleotides, the CDR3 is TGTGCCATCAGTACGGACGGAGACACTGAAGCTTTCTTT.

This clone was counted between two and nine times. The J gene is TRBJ1-1, the V gene TRBV6-5; D unresolved. Germline CDR1 MNHEY, CDR2 SVGAGI. The V end lost 0 bases, the J end lost 4 bases, and 12 bases lay between the germline ends. The CDR3 spans 15 residues. The chain's CDR3 is CASSYSTGLGTEAFF. CDR3 DNA: TGTGCCAGCAGTTACTCGACGGGGTTAGGCACTGAAGCTTTCTTT.

The gene calls are TRBV11-2 and TRBJ2-7, with 7 nucleotides matching TRBD1. In germline, CDR1 is SGHAT, CDR2 FQNNGV. V was clipped by 7 bases and J by 5 bases; unmatched bases: 11. The CDR3 totals 14 residues. CDR3 coding DNA: TGTGCCAGCACCCGTGACAGGGACGGCGACGAGCAGTACTTC. Translation: CASTRDRDGDEQYF.

The chain employs TRBV19 and TRBJ2-5; maybe TRBD2 (6 bases). Trimming took off 4 bases at V and 5 bases at J, with 14 bases between the two ends. The CDR3 loop spans 14 amino acids. Germline assignment: CDR1 LNHDA and CDR2 SQIVND (reference sequence). Here the CDR3 reads CASSTWEVRETQYF. CDR3 in DNA: TGTGCCAGTAGTACCTGGGAGGTTCGGGAGACCCAGTACTTC.

The gene calls are TRBV5-4 and TRBJ2-7, with 7 bases lining up with TRBD1. The V and J ends lost 0 bases and 0 bases, in that order; junction bases with no gene match: 3. The CDR3 is 15 residues long. CDR1 SGHNT and CDR2 YYREEE come from the germline V gene (reference sequence). CDR3 nucleotide sequence: TGTGCCAGCAGCTTGGAGGGACAGCTCTCCTACGAGCAGTACTTC. As protein: CASSLEGQLSYEQYF.

V usage is TRBV27 and J usage is TRBJ1-4; unclear D gene. V lost 0 bases and J 8 bases, leaving 10 bases between the germline ends. CDR3 length equals 14 residues. Germline V gene data show CDR1 as MNHEY and CDR2 as SMNVEV (reference sequence). The CDR3 here is CASSLSVQREKLFF. The CDR3 region has the DNA TGTGCCAGCAGTTTATCGGTCCAACGGGAAAAACTGTTTTTT. Variable domain in full (rest from reference TRBV27 and TRBJ1-4): EAQVTQNPRYLITVTGKKLTVTCSQNMNHEYMSWYRQDPGLGLRQIYYSMNVEVTDKGDVPEGYKVSRKEKRNFPLILESPSPNQTSLYFCASSLSVQREKLFFGSGTQLSVL.

The chain is built from TRBV5-8 and TRBJ2-1, with D possibly TRBD1 on 6 matching bases. This CDR3 comprises 16 residues. Per the germline V gene, CDR1 is SGHTS and CDR2 is YDEGEE. V shed 2 bases and J shed 3 bases, with 15 bases lying between them. CDR3 sequence reads: CASSFRGNPFYNEQFF. CDR3 sequence (DNA): TGTGCCAGCAGCTTCAGGGGCAACCCCTTCTACAATGAGCAGTTCTTC.

The chain links TRBV18 to TRBJ2-1, with D hard to call. CDR1 KGHSH and CDR2 LQKENI come from the germline V gene. The V gene lost 1 base and the J gene lost 6 bases, with 13 bases spanning the gap. This CDR3 has 15 residues. The CDR3 sequence is CASSPLVGSPNEQFF. The CDR3 DNA sequence: TGTGCCAGCTCACCACTTGTCGGCAGCCCCAATGAGCAGTTCTTC.

The chain recombines TRBV5-1 with TRBJ2-1; D is perhaps TRBD1 (6 bases). V was shortened by 3 bases and J by 3 bases, with 13 bases between the two germline ends. Germline CDR1 is SGHRS and CDR2 is YFSETQ. The CDR3 length is 15 residues. The CDR3 DNA is TGCGCCAGCAGCTCGATTCGGACAGACTACAATGAGCAGTTCTTC. It translates to CASSSIRTDYNEQFF.

The rearrangement joins TRBV27 to TRBJ1-4; D is undetermined. V gave up 3 bases and J gave up 8 bases, with 22 bases separating them. The CDR3 runs to 17 residues. CDR1 and CDR2 (germline): MNHEY, SMNVEV (reference sequence). This CDR3 reads CASSLLDGSFAVEKLFF. DNA for the CDR3: TGTGCCAGCAGTTTGCTGGATGGGTCCTTTGCTGTGGAAAAACTGTTTTTT.